This TCR beta chain was profiled in a study of post-analysis software for immune sequencing data (dated by TCRdb to the mid-2010s). About the full investigation: Recorded disease courses included relapsing-remitting, secondary progressive and progressive-relapsing multiple sclerosis, with some patients lacking subtype annotation. The patient repertoires were set against ten to eleven previously published healthy control repertoires from donors whose ages ranged from roughly 6 to 27 years. A subset of samples was prepared in parallel using single-end sample barcoding, then pooled and co-amplified after Illumina adapter ligation. Study-level results and caveats: The multiple sclerosis patient group was slightly younger than the control group. Compared with controls, multiple sclerosis patients had significantly lower normalized Chao1 diversity, a finding suggesting substantial peripheral T-cell clonal expansion. Direct clustering with F measure revealed strong co-clustering of samples prepared in the same batch, which led to a batch-effect correction. Significantly higher frequencies in patients than in controls were found for roughly 5 TRBV segments, including TRBV5-6, TRBV5-1 and TRBV20-1.

Library preparation employed PCR. The instrument given in TCRdb is Illumina HiSeq 2500. To reduce PCR and sequencing biases, unique molecular identifiers were built into the TCR beta cDNA libraries. Per 1 to 10 million input T cells, roughly 0.5 million cDNA molecules were obtained, such that each molecule approximated one T cell. The patient libraries were prepared and sequenced with the same protocol used for the earlier healthy control dataset. Within a given batch, samples were prepared together, multiplexed and sequenced on the same HiSeq lane. On the study's bioinformatics: MIGEC was used to process the raw barcoded reads, and molecular identifier groups with only a single read were discarded before consensus assembly and CDR3 extraction. VDJtools was used for post-analysis of the clonotype tables, with diversity normalized by down-sampling every dataset to the smallest sample size. In repertoire overlap clustering, CDR3 amino acid sequences, but not nucleotide sequences, were matched to correct batch-related cross-sample contamination. Starting from the raw public reads, TCRdb applied fastp trimming at Q25, assembled clones with MiXCR and retained in-frame beta chains. Rows matching on CDR3 protein sequence are summarized as one entry with the most common DNA and genes. V and J calls and clone size were set by TCRdb, not the authors. In all, the sample holds 750,000 to 950,000 distinct CDR3 sequences, and about 43% of those were seen once. Of the sample, 4.9% is held by the ten largest clones.

About this clonotype itself: Its antigen is still unknown. No quality values exist for individual bases; no much larger clone is one base distant.

For CDR1 and CDR2, the germline V gene lists SGHTA and FQGNSA. Relative to germline, V is 5 bases shorter and J is 0 bases shorter, with 8 bases between their ends. The CDR3 measures 13 amino acids from cysteine to phenylalanine. Only the CDR3 portion is preserved as DNA: 39 bases, with reading frame beginning at the first base. To demonstrate the VDJtools post-analysis software, TCR beta repertoires were profiled from the peripheral blood of about 13 young patients with multiple sclerosis. The patients with multiple sclerosis were children and adolescents between about 6 and 16 years of age. The source material was blood. Here the chain combines TRBV7-2 and TRBJ2-7, with no D gene named confidently. The TCR comes from a girl aged 5-17 years with multiple sclerosis. The CDR3: CASSAIISYEQYF. The nucleotide sequence is given as TGTGCCAGCAGCGCCATAATCTCCTACGAGCAGTACTTC.